The 30 T cell receptor beta chains presented below share a single source sample, sequenced in a study of cytomegalovirus exposure and HLA in healthy donors. PCR amplification relied on 60 Vbeta primers (plus 13 Jbeta primers). TCRdb's copy holds only in-frame clones and misses some; the assay was immunoSEQ multiplex PCR. The profile shows fewer than 200,000 clones, roughly 13% of them singletons. Material for sequencing was PBMCs. These receptors were obtained from a man aged 50 to 59 in good health and CMV-seropositive.

This clone has a handful of counts. The chain couples TRBV11-2 to TRBJ1-2; D is unclear. V was shortened by 1 base and J by 1 base, with 16 bases between the two germline ends. Germline V gene data show CDR1 as SGHAT and CDR2 as FQNNGV. The CDR3 has 17 residues. The CDR3 reads CASSLVLQRALNYGYTF. Written as DNA, the CDR3 is TGTGCCAGCAGCTTAGTGCTCCAGAGGGCGCTTAACTATGGCTACACCTTC.

Comment on this clone: The sample holds other DNA sequences that translate to the same CDR3. V usage is TRBV29-1 and J usage is TRBJ2-5; D perhaps matches TRBD1 (5 bases). The V and J ends lost 4 bases and 5 bases respectively, with 8 bases between them. Germline lookup yields CDR1 SQVTM and CDR2 ANQGSEA. The CDR3 contains 11 residues. The CDR3 DNA reads as TGCAGCGTTGCCAGGGTGGAGACCCAGTACTTC. This encodes CSVARVETQYF. The variable domain in full, with the rest retrieved from reference TRBV29-1 and TRBJ2-5, is SAVISQKPSRDICQRGTSLTIQCQVDSQVTMMFWYRQQPGQSLTLIATANQGSEATYESGFVIDKFPISRPNLTFSTLTVSNMSPEDSSIYLCSVARVETQYFGPGTRLLVL.

This clone appeared a few times. This chain links TRBV19 with TRBJ2-1; D unclear. Germline CDR1 LNHDA, CDR2 SQIVND (reference sequence). Trimming cost V 6 bases and J 0 bases, with 12 bases left between them. The CDR3 has 15 residues. Written as DNA, the CDR3 is TGTGCCAGTAGGGTCAGCGCTAGCTCCTACAATGAGCAGTTCTTC. Its protein is CASRVSASSYNEQFF.

The chain combines TRBV11-3 with TRBJ2-5, with 8 bases matching TRBD1. Per the germline V gene, CDR1 is SGHNT and CDR2 is YENEEA. There are 16 residues in the CDR3. V shed 5 bases and J 2 bases; nucleotides not matched to a gene: 10. CDR3 region: CASSRGWTGSQETQYF. The CDR3 DNA sequence: TGTGCCAGCAGCCGGGGCTGGACAGGGAGTCAAGAGACCCAGTACTTC.

This chain links TRBV11-3 with TRBJ2-3; 14 nucleotides align to TRBD2. V was pared by 5 bases and J by 3 bases, with 7 bases of the junction left unmatched. The germline V gene has CDR1 SGHNT and CDR2 YENEEA. The length of the CDR3 is 17 residues. Here the CDR3 DNA reads TGTGCCAGCAGCCGCGGGACTAGCGGGGGTAGGACAGATACGCAGTATTTT. Protein product: CASSRGTSGGRTDTQYF.

This clone was observed a few times. The chain combines TRBV5-5 with TRBJ2-7; D may correspond to TRBD1 or TRBD2 (5 bases each). V shed 1 base and J shed 0 bases, with 8 bases lying between them. The germline V gene has CDR1 SGHKS and CDR2 YYEKEE (reference sequence). The length of the CDR3 is 14 residues. The CDR3 DNA reads TGTGCCAGCAGCTTGTCTGGGGGCTCCTACGAGCAGTACGTC. Amino acid sequence: CASSLSGGSYEQYV.

The V and J genes are TRBV9 and TRBJ2-1; D remains unclear. The CDR3 consists of 10 residues. V dropped 4 bases and J dropped 13 bases, with 9 bases sitting between them. Germline CDR1 is SGDLS and CDR2 is YYNGEE. CDR3: CASSLFPQFF. The CDR3 nucleotides are TGTGCCAGCAGCCTCTTTCCCCAGTTCTTC.

V gene TRBV7-8 combines with J gene TRBJ1-2; D is perhaps TRBD1 (6 bases). Per germline, CDR1 SGHVS and CDR2 FQNEAQ. The V end was cut by 7 bases, the J end by 4 bases, with 22 bases between. This CDR3 spans 16 amino acids. The DNA of the CDR3 is TGTGCCAGCAACGTGAGGGGGGGCTTGACTCCCTATGGCTACACCTTC. Its translation is CASNVRGGLTPYGYTF.

The chain employs TRBV6-1 and TRBJ2-3; 8 nucleotides match TRBD2. V shed 1 base and J 2 bases; nucleotides not matched to a gene: 5. Per germline, CDR1 MNHNS and CDR2 SASEGT. The CDR3 spans 16 residues. The CDR3 is CASSEGRTSLTDTQYF. The CDR3 DNA sequence: TGTGCCAGCAGTGAAGGCCGGACTAGCCTCACAGATACGCAGTATTTT.

The chain is built from TRBV7-2 and TRBJ2-5; D call uncertain. Germline CDR1 SGHTA, CDR2 FQGNSA. The CDR3 is 12 amino acids. V was cut by 4 bases and J by 7 bases, with 10 bases left in between. The CDR3 DNA sequence: TGTGCCAGCAGCTCCCCCCCGGGGACCCAGTACTTC. It codes for CASSSPPGTQYF.

The rearrangement uses TRBV7-2 and TRBJ1-4, with a tentative D call TRBD1 (6 bases). Trimming pared 5 bases from V and 6 bases from J, leaving 16 bases between. The CDR3 is 15 residues long. Germline V lookup: CDR1 SGHTA, CDR2 FQGNSA. The CDR3 is CASSRGGATDEKLFF. In DNA form, the CDR3 reads TGTGCCAGCAGCAGGGGGGGGGCCACTGATGAAAAACTGTTTTTT.

The rearrangement links TRBV4-3 to TRBJ1-5; D might be TRBD1 (5 bases). CDR1 and CDR2 from the germline V gene are LGHNA and YSLEER. This CDR3 contains 16 residues. The V and J ends lost 4 bases and 5 bases respectively, with 18 bases between them. The CDR3 spells CASSLRRTPSDQPQHF. DNA for the CDR3: TGCGCCAGCAGCCTCCGTCGGACACCGTCGGATCAGCCCCAGCATTTT.

Comments on this clone: An end of the junction differs from the germline gene, which may be a read error. This sample also contains other DNA sequences that code for the same CDR3. The rearrangement links TRBV5-4 to TRBJ1-2; 9 nucleotides align to TRBD1. The length of the CDR3 is 14 residues. CDR1 is SGHNT and CDR2 is YYREEE in the germline V gene (reference sequence). The CDR3 coding sequence is TGCGCCAGCAGGCGAACAGGGGGCCTTGGGCGCTACACCTTC. Its protein product is CASRRTGGLGRYTF.

This clone was counted a few times. The V call is TRBV15, the J call TRBJ2-7; D ambiguous. The V end lost 5 bases, the J end lost 1 base, and 6 bases lay between the germline ends. The germline V gene encodes CDR1 LNHNV and CDR2 YYDKDF (reference sequence). This CDR3 has 12 amino acids. Here the CDR3 DNA reads TGTGCCACCAGCGGGCAGTCCTACGAGCAGTACTTC. Protein: CATSGQSYEQYF.

The chain combines TRBV11-2 with TRBJ2-6, with D uncertain. In germline, CDR1 is SGHAT, CDR2 FQNNGV. The CDR3 is 15 amino acids. V lost 5 bases and J lost 3, with 11 bases in between. The CDR3 protein is CASSPLRFGANVLTF. DNA for the CDR3: TGTGCCAGCAGCCCTCTCAGGTTTGGGGCCAACGTCCTGACTTTC.

J is TRBJ2-3 and V is TRBV2; 8 bases fit TRBD2. Germline trimming cut 7 bases from V and 6 bases from J; bases unmatched to any gene: 6. This CDR3 is built from 13 residues. Per germline, CDR1 SNHLY and CDR2 FYNNEI. The DNA for the CDR3 is TGTGCCAGCAAGGGACTAGTTGGGGATACGCAGTATTTT. Its protein is CASKGLVGDTQYF. Together with reference TRBV2 and TRBJ2-3, the CDR3 gives the full variable domain: EPEVTQTPSHQVTQMGQEVILRCVPISNHLYFYWYRQILGQKVEFLVSFYNNEISEKSEIFDDQFSVERPDGSNFTLKIRSTKLEDSAMYFCASKGLVGDTQYFGPGTRLTVL.

The chain couples TRBV2 to TRBJ1-5; D might be TRBD1 (6 bases). CDR1 and CDR2 (germline): SNHLY, FYNNEI. The CDR3 is 14 residues long. Trimming left V 7 bases short and J 2 bases short, with 12 bases between. DNA of the CDR3: TGTGCCAGCACTTCGACAGGCCGCAATCAGCCCCAGCATTTT. Encoded protein: CASTSTGRNQPQHF.

This clone was counted a few times. The chain employs TRBV5-1 and TRBJ2-7; D is ambiguous. The CDR3 loop spans 14 amino acids. V lost 0 bases and J lost 6, with 13 bases in between. Germline CDR1 SGHRS, CDR2 YFSETQ. CDR3 in amino acids: CASSLEPGPREQYV. In nucleotides, the CDR3 is TGCGCCAGCAGCTTGGAACCAGGCCCCCGCGAGCAGTACGTC.

This clone occurred a few times. This chain connects TRBV6-5 to TRBJ2-1, with TRBD1 identical over 9 bases. The V gene end was trimmed by 5 bases and the J gene end by 8 bases; junction bases not matched to a gene: 10. The CDR3 runs 15 residues. The germline V gene encodes CDR1 MNHEY and CDR2 SVGAGI. The chain's CDR3 is CASSTQGQGFDEQFF. Here the CDR3 DNA reads TGTGCCAGCAGTACACAGGGACAGGGTTTCGATGAGCAGTTCTTC.

This clone showed up just a few times. The chain carries TRBV7-9 and TRBJ1-3, with D tentatively TRBD1 (6 bases). CDR1 SEHNR and CDR2 FQNEAQ come from the germline V gene (reference sequence). CDR3 length: 12 amino acids. V dropped 8 bases and J dropped 9 bases, with 14 bases sitting between them. This CDR3 is CASLRDIGTIYF. The CDR3 coding sequence is TGTGCCAGCCTACGGGACATCGGCACCATATATTTT.

Here the CDR3 reads CARGGYSYNSPLHF. For the CDR3, the DNA is TGTGCCCGCGGAGGATACTCCTATAATTCACCCCTCCACTTT. The rearrangement uses TRBV6-5 and TRBJ1-6; D ambiguous. V shed 11 bases and J shed 0 bases, with 11 bases lying between them. The germline gives CDR1 MNHEY, CDR2 SVGAGI. CDR3 length: 14 residues.

This clone was counted only a few times. The chain carries TRBV18 and TRBJ1-1, with unresolved D. V dropped 6 bases and J dropped 4 bases, with 6 bases sitting between them. The CDR3 loop spans 11 amino acids. CDR1 KGHSH and CDR2 LQKENI come from the germline V gene. Written as DNA, the CDR3 is TGTGCCAGCTCCCCCTCCACTGAAGCTTTCTTT. Translated, it gives CASSPSTEAFF.

The V call is TRBV5-6, the J call TRBJ1-5; TRBD1 aligns across 10 bases. Germline assignment: CDR1 SGHDT and CDR2 YYEEEE. This CDR3 is 13 amino acids long. J lost 6 bases, V lost 3 bases, and 0 bases had no gene match. The CDR3 nucleotides are TGTGCCAGCAGCTGGGACAGGGGTCAGCCCCAGCATTTT. Protein product: CASSWDRGQPQHF.

This rearrangement joins TRBV15 to TRBJ1-2; D not certain. The germline CDR1 and CDR2 sequences are LNHNV and YYDKDF (reference sequence). The CDR3 totals 12 residues. Trimming shortened V by 5 bases and J by 0 bases, and 4 bases separated the two germline ends. The DNA of the CDR3 is TGTGCCACCAGCCGGGCTAACTATGGCTACACCTTC. Translated, it gives CATSRANYGYTF.

Only a few counts were recorded for this clone. V is TRBV9 and J is TRBJ2-2; D is ambiguous. Germline V CDR1 and CDR2: SGDLS, YYNGEE. This CDR3 is built from 11 residues. The V and J ends lost 7 bases and 12 bases respectively, with 13 bases between them. CDR3 bases: TGTGCCAGCCTCGGAGCCGGCAAGCTGTTTTTT. The encoded protein is CASLGAGKLFF.

This clone was picked up a small number of times. This rearrangement joins TRBV30 to TRBJ1-2, with a tentative D call TRBD1 (5 bases). CDR3 size: 11 residues. The germline V gene encodes CDR1 GTSNPN and CDR2 SVGIG (reference sequence). V was shortened by 5 bases and J by 4 bases, with 8 bases between the two germline ends. The CDR3 DNA reads as TGTGCCTGGCAGGGTAGCTATGGCTACACCTTC. This translates into CAWQGSYGYTF.

V is TRBV30 and J is TRBJ1-1; possibly TRBD1 for D (6 bases). The V and J ends lost 3 bases and 3 bases respectively, with 8 bases between them. Per the germline V gene, CDR1 is GTSNPN and CDR2 is SVGIG (reference sequence). The CDR3 runs 12 residues. CDR3 residues: CAWRRGYTEAFF. The DNA of the CDR3 is TGTGCCTGGAGAAGGGGGTACACTGAAGCTTTCTTT.

Worth noting for this clone: This same CDR3 is encoded by further DNA sequences in the sample. The chain is built from TRBV5-1 and TRBJ1-1; 10 positions agree with TRBD1. Trimming at V came to 4 bases and at J to 1 base, leaving 1 base not matched to a gene. Germline lookup yields CDR1 SGHRS and CDR2 YFSETQ. This CDR3 contains 14 residues. CDR3 amino acids: CASSRDRGNTEAFF. CDR3 nucleotide sequence: TGCGCCAGCAGCCGGGACAGGGGGAACACTGAAGCTTTCTTT.

This clone was seen a few times. The V gene is TRBV13, the J gene TRBJ2-3, with 8 bases identical to TRBD2. CDR1 and CDR2 (germline): PRHDT, FYEKMQ (reference sequence). V lost 3 bases and J lost 4; bases outside the gene matches: 3. This CDR3 contains 14 residues. The CDR3 coding sequence is TGTGCCAGCAGCTTTGGACTAGCAGCAGATACGCAGTATTTT. Translating gives CASSFGLAADTQYF.

The chain recombines TRBV2 with TRBJ1-2, with a tentative D call TRBD1 (6 bases). The CDR3 is 12 residues long. Germline V CDR1 and CDR2: SNHLY, FYNNEI. The V gene lost 5 bases and the J gene lost 8 bases, with 12 bases spanning the gap. Here the CDR3 DNA reads TGTGCCAGCAGTAGGACAGCGGTGGGCTACACCTTC. Protein: CASSRTAVGYTF.